This TCR beta chain was documented in a study of CD8+ T cells in alopecia areata (dated by TCRdb to between 2017 and 2018). For context, the study as a whole: The treated patients, all with moderate-to-severe alopecia areata, were enrolled in an open-label pilot trial of oral tofacitinib given at 5 to 10 mg twice daily. Tofacitinib was administered for 6 to 18 months, and 6 months of follow-up off drug were then conducted to assess delayed response and recurrence. Human TCRbeta sequencing covered scalp tissue and sorted CD4+ and CD8+ peripheral blood T cells from patchy and totalis/universalis alopecia areata patients and healthy controls. TCRbeta CDR3 regions were amplified by immunoSEQ multiplex PCR using 35 Vbeta forward and 13 Jbeta reverse primers. High-throughput TCRbeta sequencing was used to examine T cell clonal expansion in alopecia areata in both the C3H/HeJ mouse model and human patients. RNA was obtained with the PAXgene miRNA kit for fixed scalp, the miRNeasy kit for PBMCs, and the RNeasy kit for mouse skin. Tofacitinib-treated patients had biopsies at baseline and at 4 and 24 weeks of treatment, with a later scalp biopsy in several patients. Scalp clonality was compared across normal scalp (n=4), patchy alopecia areata scalp (n=8), and alopecia totalis/universalis scalp (n=8).

Reading the germline V gene gives CDR1 MGHRA and CDR2 YSYEKL. Ends trimmed: V by 4 bases, J by 0 bases; bases unmatched to a gene: 6. The CDR3 runs 15 amino acids, cysteine and phenylalanine included. Only CDR3 DNA remains: 45 bases, in frame from the first base. Notes on this clone: The clone's antigen remains unknown. Nothing much larger sits one base from this clone, and base qualities are not available.

The time point tag for this specimen amounts to: baseline before oral tofacitinib. Peripheral blood and lesional scalp punch biopsies were obtained from patients with alopecia areata. PBMCs were separated by density centrifugation and stained for CD3, CD4 and CD8, after which CD4+ and CD8+ T cells were sorted on a FACSAria. What the research found in general, with its limitations: Resident alphabeta T cells in normal human skin are also sequenced, complicating scalp TCR repertoire analysis, unlike mouse skin dominated by gammadelta T cells. Higher clonality and more expanded CD8+ clones were observed in lesional scalp than in normal scalp, particularly in alopecia totalis/universalis, a finding suggestive of antigenic drive. Compared with mice, TCR sequences shared between patients were less clear, possibly partly because of HLA diversity across the patient population.

Receptors were amplified or captured by the immunoSEQ multiplex PCR assay. RNA was extracted from all samples and reverse transcribed into cDNA as template for TCR sequencing. First-strand cDNA was synthesized using SuperScript III with a 2:1 mix of oligo-dT and random hexamers. A synthetic immune receptor repertoire was used to assess amplification bias, and residual bias was removed computationally. On the authors' methods: Raw reads were preprocessed to remove errors, and CDR3 was defined by IMGT conventions from the conserved cysteine to phenylalanine. Clonality was computed as 1 minus the Shannon entropy, with the entropy normalized by log2 of the number of productive unique TCRs. CD4 or CD8 identity of scalp clones was inferred by cross-referencing scalp TCRbeta sequences with sorted blood CD4 and CD8 repertoires. TCRdb stores this immuneACCESS table with in-frame sequences only. Part of the clones is absent; in the studies checked, under half of the shortfall reflects unresolved V genes, and no reason is known for the rest. D and trimming were read from the DNA, whereas the V and J calls and clone size are those reported in that table. The sample table records over 200,000 clones; more than 45% of these occur just once. The ten largest clones take up approximately 0.5% of the sample.

This TCR was sampled from a human donor with alopecia areata. The V gene is TRBV4-1 and the J gene is TRBJ2-7; 7 central nucleotides agree with TRBD2. The sequenced sample was CD4+ T cells sorted from blood, obtained at week 0. Here the CDR3 is given as CASSPLSGISYEQYF. In nucleotides, the sequence is TGCGCCAGCAGCCCGCTAAGCGGGATCTCCTACGAGCAGTACTTC.